The 2 T cell receptor beta chains below come from one sample, sequenced in a study of patients and donors after allogeneic stem cell transplantation. From the RT-PCR reads, TCRdb called clonotypes with MiXCR, one entry per CDR3 protein. Here the sample spans approximately 160,000 distinct CDR3 sequences, approximately 30% being singletons. The source material was blood, either unsorted or a sorted T cell fraction (not recorded which). Source of these receptors: a human donor who was either an allogeneic HSCT recipient or a stem cell or donor lymphocyte infusion donor (not recorded which). It is not recorded whose cells these are; they may come from a transplant donor.

The table lists this clonotype with a few counts. This sequence joins TRBV5-1 and TRBJ2-1; 14 bases map to TRBD2. V dropped 3 bases and J dropped 3; count of bases not matched to a gene: 11. The CDR3 is 19 amino acids. Germline values: CDR1 SGHRS, CDR2 YFSETQ. CDR3 DNA: TGCGCCAGCAGCTGGCCCCGCGGGACTAGCGGGAGTATCTACAATGAGCAGTTCTTC. It codes for CASSWPRGTSGSIYNEQFF.

This clonotype was seen only a few times. The V gene is TRBV5-8, the J gene TRBJ1-1; no clear D. The CDR3 consists of 15 residues. From germline, CDR1 is SGHTS and CDR2 YDEGEE. Deletions cut 0 bases from V and 0 bases from J, with 9 bases between. For the CDR3, the DNA is TGTGCCAGCAGCTTGGCGTCTAGGATGAACACTGAAGCTTTCTTT. Its protein is CASSLASRMNTEAFF.